This T cell receptor beta chain was profiled in a study of cytomegalovirus exposure and HLA in healthy donors. Across the whole study: According to later analysis, the same platform produced the 120 validation and 666 first-cohort repertoires.

A word on this clone: Its specificity is not known.

Germline V gene lookup returns CDR1 SGHAT and CDR2 FQNNGV. The CDR3 length is 15 residues. The V and J ends lost 2 bases and 6 bases respectively, with 13 bases between them. Findings and caveats of the study: The tendency of first-cohort TCR clusters to co-occur in the 120 or so validation repertoires was identified by a subsequent analysis. Rarity held for most TCR sequences, but there were some public TCRs that occurred in many donors. The listing of 150 to 200 TCR beta chains classed them as cytomegalovirus-associated.

The data were produced by immunoSEQ multiplex PCR, yet TCRdb's version contains in-frame clones alone and is incomplete. The sample consists of some 140,000 clones, 70% to 90% of them appearing once. This rearrangement joins TRBV11-2 to TRBJ1-4; D remains ambiguous. The source material was PBMCs. The TCR originated in a human donor in good health. The DNA of the CDR3 is TGTGCCAGCAGCTTACGGGCCTCGCGGGATGAAAAACTGTTTTTT. Translating gives CASSLRASRDEKLFF.